This TCR beta chain appears in the sequencing data of a study of blood T cell repertoires in COVID-19. Background on the study: The cDNA or gDNA used as material had been derived from T cells, B-cell-depleted T cells, or PBMCs.

This table comes from immunoSEQ multiplex PCR, and its TCRdb copy is limited to in-frame clones, with some not included. This sample yields 120,000 or so clones, of which 55% to 75% are seen a single time; approximately 0.86% belongs to the top ten. Only one count was recorded for this clone. The CDR3 spans 15 residues. CDR1 and CDR2 from the germline V gene are MGHRA and YSYEKL. Trimming removed 5 bases from V and 4 bases from J, with 15 bases in between. Sequenced material: peripheral blood. The sequence derives from a human donor with acute or convalescent COVID-19. The donor label of this sample is uncertain. The chain carries TRBV4-1 and TRBJ2-1, with a possible D match to TRBD1 (7 bases). Here the CDR3 DNA reads TGCGCCAGCAGCTTCAGGGGGGTCGGATACAATGAGCAGTTCTTC. Its protein is CASSFRGVGYNEQFF.